Reported below is one T cell receptor beta chain. Its antigen remains unknown. This entry comes from a study of T cells in Graves' hyperthyroidism and ophthalmopathy. Notes on the study in general: Blood also carried most thyroid clonotypes expanded above 0.001.

The CDR3 consists of 14 residues. The ends were cut back, 5 bases at V and 2 bases at J, with 10 bases in the middle. Researchers took RNA transcripts and amplified the TCR beta CDR3 regions from them. The TCR CDR3 first-round RT-PCR relied on the HTBI primer set. One entry per CDR3 protein results from TCRdb running MiXCR on the multiplex PCR reads. Among roughly 400,000 distinct CDR3 sequences listed, roughly 25% were seen once. The source material was blood. The chain has TRBV12-3 or TRBV12-4 and TRBJ1-3; tentative D call: TRBD1 (5 bases). The receptor comes from a man aged 45-65 years with Graves' hyperthyroidism. The CDR3 DNA sequence: TGTGCCAGCAGTACCAGGGTAACTGGAAACACCATATATTTT. Residues: CASSTRVTGNTIYF.